This entry features one TCR beta chain sequence. No cognate antigen has been identified for it. Without the conserved terminal phenylalanine or tryptophan, this CDR3 likely stems from a read error. These data belong to a study of blood T cells in healthy people across ages (dated by TCRdb to the mid-2010s). With respect to the entire study: In model experiments, template switching captured roughly one uniquely barcoded TCR beta cDNA molecule for every two T cells. Donors were grouped into four age groups: young (average approximately 16 years), middle-aged (39), aged (about 60) and long-lived (about 90). To track age-related changes in TCR beta repertoire diversity, the study relied on deep sequencing normalized with unique cDNA molecular identifiers. Two additional independent replicas of 1 million unique cDNA reads from the same blood draw were analyzed for two donors (one aged 18 to 29 and one aged 80 or older). What the study reported, not specific to this receptor: Estimates of total diversity based on one million sequenced T cells were considered lower bounds and underestimates. The CMV infection status of donors was not known, potentially confounding age-related changes in expanded clonotypes. Because profiling used bulk unsorted PBMCs, naive and antigen-experienced compartments could not be compared conclusively. Compared with the aged group, more naive CD4+ T cells, fewer expanded clones and increased TCR diversity were shown by the long-lived group, suggesting age selection. As age increased, observed TCR beta diversity per million T cells dropped in a roughly linear way, and a significant reduction was already evident by age 40. The percentage of naive T cells measured by flow cytometry correlated strongly with observed TCR beta diversity.

The library relied on 5' RACE. TCRdb names Illumina HiSeq 2500 as the instrument used. A second 7 to 11 cycle PCR used a sample-barcoded 5' primer and a J-beta primer mix. Each TCR beta cDNA molecule received a unique molecular identifier from a template-switch 5' adaptor carrying 12 random nucleotides. Each sample yielded at least 3 million CDR3-containing paired-end reads. First-strand cDNA synthesis was performed from all RNA using the Mint cDNA synthesis kit, with priming by a TRBC-specific oligonucleotide. Following uracil-DNA glycosylase treatment, a first 18-cycle PCR with universal primers M1SS and BC2_uni_R was performed on all cDNA. The study's own analysis went as follows. For normalization, 1 million high-quality reads, each with a distinct molecular identifier, were randomly selected from each sample. Instead of being binned into consensus sequences, reads with shared molecular identifiers were discarded. MiTCR, run with a Q25 quality threshold and the strictest error-elimination algorithm, handled CDR3 identification, clonotype clustering and error correction. A nonparametric unseen species model with Euler transformation was used to estimate lower-bound total TCR beta diversity. Starting from the raw public reads, TCRdb applied fastp trimming at Q25, assembled clones with MiXCR and retained in-frame beta chains. Rows with one shared CDR3 protein collapse into an entry with the most common genes and DNA. None of the V and J calls come from the authors' own analysis; TCRdb made them. The sample contains about 840,000 distinct CDR3 sequences, 29% of them found a single time. 10% of the sample is held by the ten biggest clonotypes.

The germline V gene (reference sequence) sets CDR1 to SSHAT and CDR2 to FNYEAQ. With termini counted, the CDR3 has 15 amino acids. The kept DNA is CDR3 alone, 45 bases in frame from the first base. Systemically healthy Caucasian individuals from Russia, some 40 in total and aged about 6 to 90 years, were included as donors. Ten milliliters of peripheral blood were drawn from each donor into EDTA-treated Vacutainer tubes. Ficoll-Paque density-gradient centrifugation was used to isolate PBMCs, with at least 6 million obtained per sample. Trizol reagent was used to extract total RNA from the PBMCs, yielding at least 6 micrograms per sample. For every donor, flow cytometry on a PBMC aliquot measured the percentage of naive CD45RAhigh/CD27high T cells. The same data also went into a second study, on T cells of mothers and their children. Per the second study: The donors were nine systemically healthy Caucasian individuals, made up of three mothers and their six children. cDNA synthesis consumed the entire amount of extracted RNA, loaded at 1.5 ug RNA in each 15 ul reaction. In the second PCR, the M1S primer introduced both the sample barcodes and 2-4 random nucleotides. Over 9 million TCR beta CDR3 reads came from each mother, compared with about 3.2 million reads from each child. In both related and unrelated pairs, thymic selection shapes the output of TCR recombination in a similar way, with inherited differences having only a minor effect. Related mother-child pairs always showed normalized repertoire overlap that was slightly higher than in unrelated mother-child pairs, though the difference was never significant. Persistent microchimeric T cell clones were not detected, at a sensitivity of roughly 100 clones per million clonotypes. Deep NGS was used in the study to compare the TCR beta repertoires of mothers and children and to look for features that separate related mother-child pairs from unrelated individuals. The mean age was 40 +/- 4 years for the mothers and about 10 +/- 4 years for the children. Libraries were sequenced on Illumina HiSeq 2000 with 100+100 nt paired-end reads after adapter ligation with NEBNext reagents. Mother and child libraries were prepared a month apart and sequenced in separate runs to prevent cross-contamination. Each donor had between roughly 500,000 and 2,100,000 distinct TCR beta clonotypes identified. Naive TCR beta clonotypes were estimated from low-frequency clonotypes matched to each donor's FACS-determined naive share, without sorting.

The sample taken for sequencing was blood. This TCR was sampled from a middle-aged woman in good health. The chain links TRBV7-7 with TRBJ2-5, with TRBD2 perhaps the D gene, on 6 matching bases. The CDR3 region has the sequence CASSLVYGLQETQYC. The nucleotide sequence reads TGTGCTAGCAGCCTAGTTTACGGACTACAAGAGACCCAGTACTGC.